A selection of T cell receptor beta chains follows, all from one sample in a study of shared clonotypes between healthy human individuals. This table comes from immunoSEQ multiplex PCR, and its TCRdb copy is limited to in-frame clones, with some not included. The sample records fewer than 650,000 clones, around 78% being singletons. The sequencing input was PBMCs. The receptors here all came from a woman aged 40 to 50 in good health. Some clones in this sample may be carry-over from other donors' samples. Both conserved end residues are part of each CDR3. The D gene is left open where the match is weak. Clone size, where shown, is once, few, many, or a class for clones that have expanded.

d_call	v_call	clone_size	j_call	cdr3_aa	cdr3_nt
NA	TRBV30	NA	TRBJ2-5	CAWSGGLATETQYF	TGTGCCTGGAGTGGCGGCCTAGCGACAGAGACCCAGTACTTC
NA	TRBV27	NA	TRBJ2-4	CASSLAGSQNIQYF	TGTGCCAGCAGTCTCGCTGGCTCCCAAAACATTCAGTACTTC
TRBD1	TRBV11-2	NA	TRBJ2-2	CASSLDRAPGELFF	TGTGCCAGCAGCTTGGACAGGGCACCCGGGGAGCTGTTTTTT
NA	TRBV7-2	NA	TRBJ2-2	CASSLASGMNTGELFF	TGTGCCAGCAGCTTAGCGTCGGGGATGAACACCGGGGAGCTGTTTTTT
TRBD1	TRBV7-8	NA	TRBJ2-6	CASSLFQGRTGAGANVLTF	TGTGCCAGCAGCTTATTTCAGGGCAGGACAGGGGCTGGGGCCAACGTCCTGACTTTC
TRBD2	TRBV4-2	NA	TRBJ2-3	CASSHEGLAASTDTQYF	TGTGCCAGCAGCCACGAGGGACTAGCGGCTAGCACAGATACGCAGTATTTT
NA	TRBV7-2	NA	TRBJ2-4	CASSTYLDIQYF	TGTGCCAGCAGCACCTACTTGGACATTCAGTACTTC
NA	TRBV5-5	once	TRBJ1-1	CASTRGFRDTEAFF	TGTGCCAGCACCCGGGGTTTTCGTGACACTGAAGCTTTCTTT
NA	TRBV6-1	many	TRBJ2-1	CASTHLRDNEQFF	TGTGCCAGCACCCATCTAAGGGACAATGAGCAGTTCTTC
NA	TRBV9	NA	TRBJ1-1	CASSPLTGVNTEAFF	TGTGCCAGCAGCCCCCTGACAGGAGTGAACACTGAAGCTTTCTTT
TRBD1	TRBV6-1	NA	TRBJ1-1	CASSIWTGENTEAFF	TGTGCCAGCAGTATTTGGACAGGGGAAAACACTGAAGCTTTCTTT
TRBD1	TRBV5-1	NA	TRBJ2-5	CASSWDREGTQYF	TGCGCCAGCAGCTGGGACAGGGAAGGGACCCAGTACTTC
TRBD1	TRBV5-1	NA	TRBJ2-2	CASSYTAYPGGRGTGELFF	TGCGCCAGCAGCTACACTGCCTACCCAGGGGGCCGGGGCACCGGGGAGCTGTTTTTT
NA	TRBV7-2	NA	TRBJ2-5	CASRGEETQYF	TGTGCCAGCAGAGGGGAGGAGACCCAGTACTTC
NA	TRBV6-5	few	TRBJ1-1	CASSFTGYTEAFF	TGTGCCAGCAGTTTCACAGGGTACACTGAAGCTTTCTTT
NA	TRBV15	few	TRBJ2-6	CATSIQGTGANVLTF	TGTGCCACCAGCATTCAGGGAACTGGGGCCAACGTCCTGACTTTC